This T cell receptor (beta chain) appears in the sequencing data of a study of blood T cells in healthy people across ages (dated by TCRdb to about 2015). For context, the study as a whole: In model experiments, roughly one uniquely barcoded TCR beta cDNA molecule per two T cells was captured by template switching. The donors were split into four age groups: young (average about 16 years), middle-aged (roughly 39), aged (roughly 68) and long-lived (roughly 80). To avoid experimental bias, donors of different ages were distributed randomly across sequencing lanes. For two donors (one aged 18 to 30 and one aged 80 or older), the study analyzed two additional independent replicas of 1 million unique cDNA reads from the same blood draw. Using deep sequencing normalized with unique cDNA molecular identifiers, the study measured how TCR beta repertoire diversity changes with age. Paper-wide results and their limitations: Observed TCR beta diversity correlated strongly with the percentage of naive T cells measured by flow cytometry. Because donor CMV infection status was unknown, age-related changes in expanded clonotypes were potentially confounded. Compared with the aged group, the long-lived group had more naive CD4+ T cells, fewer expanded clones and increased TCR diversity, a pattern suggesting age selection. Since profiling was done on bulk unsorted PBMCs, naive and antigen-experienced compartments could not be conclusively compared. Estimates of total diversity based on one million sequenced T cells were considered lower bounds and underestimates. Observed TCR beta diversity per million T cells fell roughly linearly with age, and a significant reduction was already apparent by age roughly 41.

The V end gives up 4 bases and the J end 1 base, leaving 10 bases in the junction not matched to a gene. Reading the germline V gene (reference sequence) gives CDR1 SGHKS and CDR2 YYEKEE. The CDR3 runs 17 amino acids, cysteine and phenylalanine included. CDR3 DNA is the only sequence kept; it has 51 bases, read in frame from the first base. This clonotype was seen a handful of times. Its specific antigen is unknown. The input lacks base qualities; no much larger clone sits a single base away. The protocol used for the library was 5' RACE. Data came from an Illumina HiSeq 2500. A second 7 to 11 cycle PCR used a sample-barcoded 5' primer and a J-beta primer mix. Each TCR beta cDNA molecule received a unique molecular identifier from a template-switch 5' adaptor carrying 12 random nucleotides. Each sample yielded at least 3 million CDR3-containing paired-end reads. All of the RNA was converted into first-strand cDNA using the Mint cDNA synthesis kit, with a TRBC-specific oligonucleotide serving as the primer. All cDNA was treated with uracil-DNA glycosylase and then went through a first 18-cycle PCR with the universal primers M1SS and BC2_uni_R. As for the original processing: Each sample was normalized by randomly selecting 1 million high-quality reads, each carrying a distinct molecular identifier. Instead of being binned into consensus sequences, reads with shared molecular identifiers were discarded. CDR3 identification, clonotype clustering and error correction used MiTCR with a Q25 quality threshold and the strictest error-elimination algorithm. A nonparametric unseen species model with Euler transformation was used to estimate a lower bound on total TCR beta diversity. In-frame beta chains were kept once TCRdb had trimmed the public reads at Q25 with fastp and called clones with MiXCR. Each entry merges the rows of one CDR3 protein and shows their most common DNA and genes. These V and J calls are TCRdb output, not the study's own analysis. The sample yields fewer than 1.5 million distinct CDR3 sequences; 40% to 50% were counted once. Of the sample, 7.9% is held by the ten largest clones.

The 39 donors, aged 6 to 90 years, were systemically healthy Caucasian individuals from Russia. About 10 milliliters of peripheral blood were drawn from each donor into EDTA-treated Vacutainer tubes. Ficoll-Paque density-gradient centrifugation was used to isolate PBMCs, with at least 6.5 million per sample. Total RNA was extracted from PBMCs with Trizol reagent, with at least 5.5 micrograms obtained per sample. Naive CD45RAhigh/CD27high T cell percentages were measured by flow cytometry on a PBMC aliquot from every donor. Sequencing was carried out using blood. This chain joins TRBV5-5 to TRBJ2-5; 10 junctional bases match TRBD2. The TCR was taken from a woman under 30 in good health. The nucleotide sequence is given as TGTGCCAGCAGCATTGGACTAGCGGAAAGAGGCCAAGAGACCCAGTACTTC. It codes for CASSIGLAERGQETQYF.